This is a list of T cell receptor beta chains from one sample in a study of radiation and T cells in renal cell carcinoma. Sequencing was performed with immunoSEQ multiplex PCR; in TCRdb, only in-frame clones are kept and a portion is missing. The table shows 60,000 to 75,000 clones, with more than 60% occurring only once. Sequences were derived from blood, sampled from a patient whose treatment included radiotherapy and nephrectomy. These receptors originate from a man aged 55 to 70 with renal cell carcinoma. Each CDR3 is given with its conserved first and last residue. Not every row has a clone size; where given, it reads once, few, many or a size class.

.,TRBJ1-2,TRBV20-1,CSARVDSLYTF
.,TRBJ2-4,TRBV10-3,CAISESGLAKNIQYF
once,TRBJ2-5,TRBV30,CAWSGTAKETQYF
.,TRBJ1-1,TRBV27,CASSFTGLFPMNTEAFF
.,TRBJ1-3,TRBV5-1,CASSRDSAGNTIYF
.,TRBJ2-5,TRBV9,CASSGPDPWTQYF
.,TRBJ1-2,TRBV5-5,CASSPDRGLGYTF
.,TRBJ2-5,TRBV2,CASSEDLQETQYF
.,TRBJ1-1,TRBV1,CTSSPNNRGRVNTEAFF
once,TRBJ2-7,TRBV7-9,CASSLENGGQYF
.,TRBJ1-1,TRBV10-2,CASSVGDTEAFF
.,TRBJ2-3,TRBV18,CASSPRTDSDTQYF
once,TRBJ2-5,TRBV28,CASSFSGMETQYF
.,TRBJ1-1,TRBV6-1,CASIGGLQNTEAFF
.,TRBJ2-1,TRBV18,CASSPGSEQFF
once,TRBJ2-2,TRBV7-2,CASSRRSQGNTGELFF
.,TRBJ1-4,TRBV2,CASSAQGTNEKLFF
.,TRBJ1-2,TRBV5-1,CASSLGVAQSYGYTF
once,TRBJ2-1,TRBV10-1,CASSEWTGSEQFF
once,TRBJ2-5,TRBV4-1,CASSPNREVQETQYF
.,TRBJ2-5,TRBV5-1,CASSPQTGIQETQYF
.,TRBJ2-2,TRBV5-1,CASGAGGAFVGELFF
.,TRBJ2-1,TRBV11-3,CASSFGLDYNEQFF
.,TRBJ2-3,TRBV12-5,CAVARGTYSTDTQYF
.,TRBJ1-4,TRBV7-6,CASSLAHGTPATNEKLFF
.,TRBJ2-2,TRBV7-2,CASSLAQVNTGELFF
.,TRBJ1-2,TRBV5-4,CASNSGGDYGYTF
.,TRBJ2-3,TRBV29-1,CSVEATSGRTDTQYF
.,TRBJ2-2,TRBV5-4,CASSHREMNTGELFF
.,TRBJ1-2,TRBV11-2,CASSLGADYGYTF
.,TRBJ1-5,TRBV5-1,CASSLAPAEGPQHF
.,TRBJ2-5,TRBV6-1,CASSEAPGGTETQYF
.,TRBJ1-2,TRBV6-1,CASSEQGTSYGYTF
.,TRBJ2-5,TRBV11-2,CASSSPPSETQYF
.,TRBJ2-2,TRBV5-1,CASSLAKTSYTGELFF
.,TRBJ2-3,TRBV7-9,CASSLRGDGTDTQYF
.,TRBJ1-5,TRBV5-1,CASSLVSGEPQHF